The source of this TCR beta chain is a study of cytomegalovirus exposure and HLA in healthy donors. Generated by immunoSEQ multiplex PCR, the TCRdb table keeps only in-frame clones and is missing some. This table has 170,000 or so clones, 84% appearing once. V gave up 4 bases and J gave up 6 bases; unmatched junction bases: 13. The CDR3 extends over 16 amino acids. The V gene's germline CDR1 is SGHDT and CDR2 YYEEEE. V is TRBV5-6 and J is TRBJ2-7; 10 nucleotides agree with TRBD1. Sequenced: PBMCs. This TCR came from a woman in her late teens or twenties in good health and CMV-seropositive. CDR3: CASSLSGTGVAVEQYF. The CDR3 nucleotides read TGTGCCAGCAGCCTGTCCGGGACAGGGGTGGCGGTCGAGCAGTACTTC.